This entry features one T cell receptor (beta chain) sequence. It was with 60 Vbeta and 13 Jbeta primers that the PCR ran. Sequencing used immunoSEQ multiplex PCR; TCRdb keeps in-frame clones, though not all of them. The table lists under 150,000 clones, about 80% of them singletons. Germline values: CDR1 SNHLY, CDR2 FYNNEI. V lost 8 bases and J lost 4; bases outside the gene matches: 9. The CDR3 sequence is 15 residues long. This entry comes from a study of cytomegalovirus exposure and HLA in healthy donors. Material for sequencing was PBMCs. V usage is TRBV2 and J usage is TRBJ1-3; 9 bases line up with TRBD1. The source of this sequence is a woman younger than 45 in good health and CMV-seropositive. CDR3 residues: CASATQGAGGNTIYF. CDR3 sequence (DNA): TGTGCCAGCGCAACACAGGGGGCGGGAGGAAACACCATATATTTT.